This TCR beta chain was recovered during a study of blood T cell repertoires in COVID-19. Study background: There were acute and convalescent COVID-19 samples, and they came from the United States, Italy and Spain. The cDNA or gDNA used as material had been derived from T cells, B-cell-depleted T cells, or PBMCs.

Trimming took 7 bases from V and 2 from J; bases not matched to a gene: 7. The CDR3 is made up of 15 amino acids. Germline CDR1 is MDHEN and CDR2 is SYDVKM. In the original processing: Estimation of nucleated cell counts was performed using reference gene primer amplification. Measured with immunoSEQ multiplex PCR; TCRdb has only the in-frame clones, and not every one. The DNA was the basis for D and trimming; V, J and clone size are from that table. The sample lists roughly 220,000 clones, approximately 80% seen once, with about 5.1% in the top ten. The gene calls are TRBV28 and TRBJ2-3; 9 bases line up with TRBD2. The receptor was derived from a woman aged 55-70 years who had recovered from COVID-19. Sequenced: peripheral blood. The chain's CDR3 is CASTIIAGDTDTQYF. DNA of the CDR3: TGTGCCAGCACCATTATAGCGGGGGACACAGATACGCAGTATTTT.